Listed below are T cell receptor beta chains from one sample, sequenced in a study of cytomegalovirus exposure and HLA in healthy donors. The assay was immunoSEQ multiplex PCR, and TCRdb's table has in-frame clones only and misses some. The sample includes approximately 110,000 clones, 65% to 80% seen only once; the top ten take 13%. Material for sequencing was PBMCs. These receptors were obtained from a woman aged 55-69 years in good health and CMV-seropositive. CDR3s include the opening cysteine and the closing phenylalanine or tryptophan. Each record gives: V gene, J gene, clone size, D gene, CDR3 protein, CDR3 DNA. D genes are given only for firm matches. Clone size, where shown, is once, few, many, or a class for clones that have expanded.

V: TRBV13
J: TRBJ1-4
size: few
D: TRBD1
CDR3: CASSYRDSEKLFF
DNA: TGTGCCAGCAGCTACCGGGACAGTGAAAAACTGTTTTTT

V: TRBV2
J: TRBJ2-5
size: NA
D: TRBD2
CDR3: CASSYGLAGGGETQYF
DNA: TGTGCCAGCAGTTACGGACTAGCGGGGGGCGGAGAGACCCAGTACTTC

V: TRBV28
J: TRBJ1-2
size: once
D: TRBD1
CDR3: CASSFTGGDGYTF
DNA: TGTGCCAGCAGTTTCACAGGGGGGGATGGCTACACCTTC

V: TRBV18
J: TRBJ2-6
size: NA
D: NA
CDR3: CASSPQTGYTSGANVLTF
DNA: TGTGCCAGCTCACCTCAGACAGGCTATACCTCTGGGGCCAACGTCCTGACTTTC

V: TRBV4-3
J: TRBJ2-1
size: NA
D: TRBD2
CDR3: CASSRHFSGSYNEQFF
DNA: TGCGCCAGCAGCCGGCACTTTAGCGGGAGCTACAATGAGCAGTTCTTC

V: TRBV28
J: TRBJ2-7
size: NA
D: NA
CDR3: CASNTRAYEQYF
DNA: TGTGCCAGCAACACCCGGGCCTACGAGCAGTACTTC

V: TRBV6-6
J: TRBJ1-1
size: NA
D: NA
CDR3: CASRRTGRSTEAFF
DNA: TGTGCCAGCAGAAGAACAGGAAGGAGCACTGAAGCTTTCTTT

V: TRBV18
J: TRBJ1-5
size: NA
D: NA
CDR3: CASSTGFDQPQHF
DNA: TGTGCCAGCTCCACAGGTTTTGATCAGCCCCAGCATTTT

V: TRBV7-3
J: TRBJ1-1
size: few
D: NA
CDR3: CASSLFGGSEAFF
DNA: TGTGCCAGCAGCTTATTTGGGGGGTCTGAAGCTTTCTTT

V: TRBV27
J: TRBJ2-7
size: NA
D: NA
CDR3: CASRGAGSFYEQYF
DNA: TGTGCCAGCAGGGGGGCAGGGAGCTTCTACGAGCAGTACTTC

V: TRBV7-8
J: TRBJ2-7
size: NA
D: TRBD2
CDR3: CASSPDSGLAGHEQYF
DNA: TGTGCCAGCAGCCCCGACTCGGGACTAGCAGGCCACGAGCAGTACTTC

V: TRBV6-5
J: TRBJ1-1
size: once
D: NA
CDR3: CASRPPGFSAEAFF
DNA: TGTGCCAGCAGACCCCCCGGTTTTAGCGCTGAAGCTTTCTTT

V: TRBV4-2
J: TRBJ2-6
size: NA
D: NA
CDR3: CASSPDKSSGANVLTF
DNA: TGTGCCAGCAGCCCGGACAAAAGCTCTGGGGCCAACGTCCTGACTTTC

V: TRBV6-5
J: TRBJ2-1
size: NA
D: TRBD2
CDR3: CASSRQREAYNEQFF
DNA: TGTGCCAGCAGTCGCCAGCGGGAGGCCTACAATGAGCAGTTCTTC

V: TRBV30
J: TRBJ1-5
size: NA
D: NA
CDR3: CALARNGGNQPQHF
DNA: TGTGCCTTAGCTAGGAACGGGGGAAATCAGCCCCAGCATTTT

V: TRBV15
J: TRBJ2-7
size: NA
D: NA
CDR3: CATSRVQSYEQYF
DNA: TGTGCCACCAGCAGAGTACAGTCCTACGAGCAGTACTTC

V: TRBV5-8
J: TRBJ2-3
size: NA
D: TRBD1
CDR3: CASSRGGPGSDTQYF
DNA: TGTGCCAGCAGCCGAGGGGGCCCGGGGTCAGATACGCAGTATTTT